The TCR beta chain under discussion was sequenced for a study of human T cells and chemical hapten exposure. This clonotype was counted between two and nine times. Time point: pre-sensitization, week 0. Sample treatment: therapeutic diphenylcyclopropenone sensitization with weekly scalp DPC. TCRdb independently ran MiXCR on the RACE reads; one entry per CDR3 protein. The table records about 68,000 distinct CDR3 sequences, approximately 11% of them present only once. The receptor was isolated from a woman aged 50 to 60 with alopecia areata. Some clones in this sample may be carry-over from other donors' samples. Sequenced here: whole blood, sampled in connection with sensitization to the hapten diphenylcyclopropenone (DPC).

This CDR3 reads CASSEGQGSQPQHF. CDR3 sequence (DNA): TGTGCCAGCAGTGAGGGACAGGGCAGTCAGCCCCAGCATTTT. The V and J genes are TRBV2 and TRBJ1-5, with 9 positions matching TRBD1. The CDR3 runs 14 residues. V dropped 3 bases and J dropped 6; count of bases not matched to a gene: 3. Per germline, CDR1 SNHLY and CDR2 FYNNEI. The variable domain in full, completed from reference TRBV2 and TRBJ1-5, reads EPEVTQTPSHQVTQMGQEVILRCVPISNHLYFYWYRQILGQKVEFLVSFYNNEISEKSEIFDDQFSVERPDGSNFTLKIRSTKLEDSAMYFCASSEGQGSQPQHFGDGTRLSIL.